This T cell receptor beta chain was identified in a study of T-cell reconstitution after alpha-beta-depleted transplantation in children. The CDR3 totals 14 residues. Trimming cost V 2 bases and J 10 bases, with 14 bases left between them. The library targeted TCRbeta and was prepared with unique molecular identifiers. TCRdb passed the PCR reads through MiXCR, listing each CDR3 protein once. The table shows about 900,000 distinct CDR3 sequences, with about 29% occurring only once. The clonotype originates from a boy in the first two years of life who had a stem cell transplant for SCID, so the T cells may come from the graft donor. The chain carries TRBV12-3 or TRBV12-4 and TRBJ2-2; D is unresolved. Sequenced material: PBMCs, mostly from graft donor cells, taken 360 days after TCRalphabeta/CD19-depleted stem cell transplant. The CDR3 nucleotides are TGTGCCAGCAGTTTAAGAACGGGCAGTGAGGAGCTGTTTTTT. Its protein is CASSLRTGSEELFF.